The 8 T cell receptor beta chains below were found in one sample sequenced in a study of cytomegalovirus exposure and HLA in healthy donors. Both 60 Vbeta primers and 13 Jbeta primers went into the PCR. Measured with immunoSEQ multiplex PCR; TCRdb has only the in-frame clones, and not every one. The repertoire has 150,000 or so clones, 80% of them found once; the top ten carry around 5.6%. Sequenced sample: PBMCs. The receptors were gathered from a woman in her 40s in good health and CMV-seropositive.

This clone has a handful of counts. Different DNA sequences within this sample yield the same CDR3. CDR3 DNA sequence: TGTGCCAGCAGCTTTAGCGGGTCTAGCACAGATACGCAGTATTTT. Protein sequence: CASSFSGSSTDTQYF. The chain recombines TRBV7-3 with TRBJ2-3, with TRBD2 matching 7 bases. V dropped 3 bases and J dropped 0; count of bases not matched to a gene: 3. CDR1 is SGHTA, CDR2 FQGTGA, per germline. CDR3 length equals 15 residues.

This chain joins TRBV19 and TRBJ2-1; 7 positions agree with TRBD2. The CDR3 covers 15 residues. Germline V CDR1 and CDR2: LNHDA, SQIVND (reference sequence). Trimming removed 5 bases from V and 9 bases from J; junction bases left unmatched: 13. CDR3 sequence (DNA): TGTGCCAGTAGTCCTAAAGGAGCGGGGAGGGTTGAGCAGTTCTTC. Amino acids: CASSPKGAGRVEQFF.

The chain carries TRBV28 and TRBJ2-3; maybe TRBD2 (6 bases). Trimming cost V 2 bases and J 4 bases, with 16 bases left between them. Germline CDR1 and CDR2: MDHEN and SYDVKM. This CDR3 has 16 amino acids. The CDR3 sequence: CASSLGEVLLADTQYF. The CDR3 nucleotides read TGTGCCAGCAGTTTAGGGGAGGTTCTTCTGGCAGATACGCAGTATTTT.

V usage is TRBV5-1 and J usage is TRBJ2-5, with TRBD1 identical over 7 bases. Germline loops: CDR1 SGHRS, CDR2 YFSETQ. Unmatched junction bases numbered 5, after V lost 4 bases and J lost 2 bases. The CDR3 spans 14 residues. As DNA, the CDR3 is TGCGCCAGCAGCCTCGGACAGGCGCAAGAGACCCAGTACTTC. Protein: CASSLGQAQETQYF.

This rearrangement joins TRBV7-9 to TRBJ2-1; a weak D match, TRBD2 (5 bases). The CDR3 is 13 amino acids. V was clipped by 4 bases and J by 8 bases, with 12 bases between them. The germline CDR1 and CDR2 sequences are SEHNR and FQNEAQ (reference sequence). The CDR3 protein is CASSSSGVDEQFF. The DNA of the CDR3 is TGTGCCAGCAGCTCATCCGGGGTTGATGAGCAGTTCTTC.

This chain uses TRBV25-1 with TRBJ2-1; 11 bases are a match to TRBD2. After removal of 5 bases from V and 7 bases from J, the junction contained 13 bases not matched to a gene. Germline CDR1 reads MGHDK; CDR2 reads SYGVNS. This CDR3 is built from 17 residues. CDR3 nucleotides: TGTGCCAGCAGTAGACCCTGGGGTACTAGCGGGAGTAATGAGCAGTTCTTC. Its translation is CASSRPWGTSGSNEQFF.

There are a few counts of this clone. The rearrangement joins TRBV6-6 to TRBJ2-7, with D maybe TRBD2 (6 bases). Germline V gives CDR1 MNHNY, CDR2 SVGAGI (reference sequence). This CDR3 comprises 15 residues. Trimming removed 5 bases at V and 3 bases at J, with 17 bases between. CDR3 DNA: TGTGCCAGCAGTGCCTACTTGGCTAGCGACTACGAGCAGTACTTC. Its protein product is CASSAYLASDYEQYF.

The chain is built from TRBV5-8 and TRBJ2-5; 7 positions match TRBD1. After removal of 6 bases from V and 4 bases from J, the junction contained 12 bases not matched to a gene. Germline V gene sequence: CDR1 SGHTS, CDR2 YDEGEE. The CDR3 covers 15 residues. The CDR3 protein is CASILGTVVRETQYF. In nucleotides, the CDR3 is TGTGCCAGCATCCTCGGGACAGTGGTTAGAGAGACCCAGTACTTC.